Included here is one T cell receptor beta chain sequence, with context. The antigen is undetermined. The sample comes from a study of CD8 T cells in Susac syndrome. Germline trimming cut 1 base from V and 4 bases from J; bases unmatched to any gene: 5. Germline lookup yields CDR1 LNHNV and CDR2 YYDKDF (reference sequence). The CDR3 loop spans 15 amino acids. The T cells that were sequenced for TCR beta were CD8+ and CD4+ cells from blood. CD8+ and CD4+ T cells were negatively isolated; TEMRA cells were FACS-enriched. Study results and limitations: A relatively small number of individuals underwent TCR sequencing and HLA analysis.

Random hexamers served to reverse transcribe about 0.5 to 1 ug RNA. It was immunoSEQ multiplex PCR that amplified TCR beta CDR3 across 54 Vbeta and 13 Jbeta. TCRdb fed the immunoSEQ multiplex PCR reads into MiXCR, producing one record per CDR3 protein. The sample holds 200,000 to 300,000 distinct CDR3 sequences, 90% to 95% seen once. The sample taken for sequencing was CD4+ T cells from PBMCs. This sequence joins TRBV15 and TRBJ2-3; 7 nucleotides agree with TRBD2. This clonotype originated in a human donor with multiple sclerosis. CDR3 nucleotide sequence: TGTGCCACCAGCAGAGGCGGGGGAGTCGCAGATACGCAGTATTTT. Translating gives CATSRGGGVADTQYF. Full variable domain (remainder filled in from reference TRBV15 and TRBJ2-3): DAMVIQNPRYQVTQFGKPVTLSCSQTLNHNVMYWYQQKSSQAPKLLFHYYDKDFNNEADTPDNFQSRRPNTSFCFLDIRSPGLGDTAMYLCATSRGGGVADTQYFGPGTRLTVL.